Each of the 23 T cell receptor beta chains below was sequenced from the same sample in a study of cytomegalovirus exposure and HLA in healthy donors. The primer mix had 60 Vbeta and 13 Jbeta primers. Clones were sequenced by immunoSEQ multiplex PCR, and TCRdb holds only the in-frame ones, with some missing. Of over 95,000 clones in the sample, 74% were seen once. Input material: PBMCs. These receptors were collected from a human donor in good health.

The CDR3 here is CASSFQGTDTQYF. The CDR3, as DNA: TGTGCCAGCAGTTTTCAGGGTACAGATACGCAGTATTTT. The chain employs TRBV27 and TRBJ2-3; TRBD1 might be the D (5 bases). The germline gives CDR1 MNHEY, CDR2 SMNVEV (reference sequence). The CDR3 length is 13 residues. V was trimmed by 3 bases and J by 3 bases, leaving 7 bases between them.

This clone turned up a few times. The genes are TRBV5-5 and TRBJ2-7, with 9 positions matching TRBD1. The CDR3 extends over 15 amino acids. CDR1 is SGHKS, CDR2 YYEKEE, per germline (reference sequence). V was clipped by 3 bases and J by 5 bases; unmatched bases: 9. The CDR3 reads CASSWGTGSADEQYF. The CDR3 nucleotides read TGTGCCAGCAGCTGGGGGACAGGGTCGGCGGACGAGCAGTACTTC.

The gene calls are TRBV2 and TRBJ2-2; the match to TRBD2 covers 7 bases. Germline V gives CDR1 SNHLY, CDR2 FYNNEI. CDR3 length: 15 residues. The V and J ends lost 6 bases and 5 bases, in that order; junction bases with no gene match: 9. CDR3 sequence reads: CASRAQAGRTGELFF. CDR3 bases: TGTGCCAGCAGGGCACAAGCGGGACGGACCGGGGAGCTGTTTTTT.

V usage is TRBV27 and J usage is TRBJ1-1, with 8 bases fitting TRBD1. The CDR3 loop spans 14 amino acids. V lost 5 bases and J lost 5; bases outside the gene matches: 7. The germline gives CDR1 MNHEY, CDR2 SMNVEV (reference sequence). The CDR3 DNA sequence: TGTGCCAGCAGTCCTTGGACAGGGCAGACTGAAGCTTTCTTT. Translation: CASSPWTGQTEAFF.

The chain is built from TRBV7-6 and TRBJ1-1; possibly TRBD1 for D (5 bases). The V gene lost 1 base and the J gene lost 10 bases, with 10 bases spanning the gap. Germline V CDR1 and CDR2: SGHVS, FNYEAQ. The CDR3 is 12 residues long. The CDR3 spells CASSLEGQGAFF. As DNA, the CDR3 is TGTGCCAGCAGCTTAGAGGGTCAGGGAGCTTTCTTT.

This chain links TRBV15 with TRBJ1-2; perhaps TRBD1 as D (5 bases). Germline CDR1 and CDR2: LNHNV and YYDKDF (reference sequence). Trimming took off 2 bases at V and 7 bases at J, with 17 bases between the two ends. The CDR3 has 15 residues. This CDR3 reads CATSRNLQAPRGYTF. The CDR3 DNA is TGTGCCACCAGCAGAAACCTACAGGCCCCTCGTGGCTACACCTTC.

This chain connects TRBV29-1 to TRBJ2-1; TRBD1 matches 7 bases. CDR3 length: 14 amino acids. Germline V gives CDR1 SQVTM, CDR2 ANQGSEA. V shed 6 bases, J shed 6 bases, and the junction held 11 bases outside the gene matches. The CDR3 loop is CSVPAPGQANEQFF. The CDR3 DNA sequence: TGCAGCGTCCCCGCCCCAGGACAGGCCAATGAGCAGTTCTTC.

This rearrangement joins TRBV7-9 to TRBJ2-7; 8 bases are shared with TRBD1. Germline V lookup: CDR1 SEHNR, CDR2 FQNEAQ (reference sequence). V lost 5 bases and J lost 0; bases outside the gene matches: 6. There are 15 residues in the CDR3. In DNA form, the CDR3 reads TGTGCCAGCAGCCCAGGACAGGGCCCCTCCTACGAGCAGTACTTC. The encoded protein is CASSPGQGPSYEQYF.

The CDR3 bases are TGTGCCACCAGCAGGGATTCACAGGGGTTGTCTTTCTTT. Translation: CATSRDSQGLSFF. The V and J genes are TRBV15 and TRBJ1-1, with 7 bases that match TRBD1. Trimming at V came to 3 bases and at J to 12 bases, leaving 10 bases not matched to a gene. The CDR3 runs 13 residues. From germline, CDR1 is LNHNV and CDR2 YYDKDF (reference sequence).

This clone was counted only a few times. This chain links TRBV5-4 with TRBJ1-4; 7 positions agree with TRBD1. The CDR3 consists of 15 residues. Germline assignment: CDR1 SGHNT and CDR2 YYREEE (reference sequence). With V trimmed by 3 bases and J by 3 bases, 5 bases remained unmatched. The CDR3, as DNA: TGTGCCAGCAGCTACACAGGGGCGTCTAATGAAAAACTGTTTTTT. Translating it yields CASSYTGASNEKLFF.

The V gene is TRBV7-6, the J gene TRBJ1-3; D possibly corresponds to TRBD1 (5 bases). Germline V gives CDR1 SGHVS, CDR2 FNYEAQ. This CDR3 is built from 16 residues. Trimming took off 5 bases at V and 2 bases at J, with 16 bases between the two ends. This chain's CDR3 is CASSPSLGGAGNTIYF. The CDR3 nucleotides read TGTGCCAGCAGCCCCTCGCTAGGAGGGGCTGGAAACACCATATATTTT. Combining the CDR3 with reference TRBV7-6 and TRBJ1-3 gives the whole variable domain GAGVSQSPRYKVTKRGQDVALRCDPISGHVSLYWYRQALGQGPEFLTYFNYEAQQDKSGLPNDRFSAERPEGSISTLTIQRTEQRDSAMYRCASSPSLGGAGNTIYFGEGSWLTVV.

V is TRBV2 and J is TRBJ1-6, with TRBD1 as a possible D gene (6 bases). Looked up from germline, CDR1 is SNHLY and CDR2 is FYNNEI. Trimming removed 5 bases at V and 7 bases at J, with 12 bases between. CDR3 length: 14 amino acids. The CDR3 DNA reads TGTGCCAGCAGTACACAGGGATTCAATTCACCCCTCCACTTT. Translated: CASSTQGFNSPLHF. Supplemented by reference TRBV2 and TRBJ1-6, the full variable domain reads EPEVTQTPSHQVTQMGQEVILRCVPISNHLYFYWYRQILGQKVEFLVSFYNNEISEKSEIFDDQFSVERPDGSNFTLKIRSTKLEDSAMYFCASSTQGFNSPLHFGNGTRLTVT.

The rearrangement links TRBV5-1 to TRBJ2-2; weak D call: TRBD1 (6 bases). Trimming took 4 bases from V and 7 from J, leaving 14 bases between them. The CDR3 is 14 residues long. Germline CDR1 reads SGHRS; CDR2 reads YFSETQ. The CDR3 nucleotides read TGCGCCAGCAGCCCGGCAGGGGCGGTCGGGGAGCTGTTTTTT. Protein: CASSPAGAVGELFF.

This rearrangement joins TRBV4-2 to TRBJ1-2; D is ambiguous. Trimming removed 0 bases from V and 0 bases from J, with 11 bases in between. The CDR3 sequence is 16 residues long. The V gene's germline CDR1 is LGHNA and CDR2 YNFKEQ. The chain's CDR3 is CASSQDDSLANYGYTF. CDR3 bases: TGTGCCAGCAGCCAAGATGATAGTTTAGCTAACTATGGCTACACCTTC.

The CDR3 DNA reads as TGTGCCAGCAGTGACCAGGTAGCGGGGGGGAACTACGAGCAGTACTTC. This sequence encodes CASSDQVAGGNYEQYF. The V and J genes are TRBV25-1 and TRBJ2-7; TRBD2 aligns across 11 bases. The ends lost 3 bases at V and 3 bases at J; junction bases unmatched: 7. The CDR3 has 16 residues. Germline V gene sequence: CDR1 MGHDK, CDR2 SYGVNS.

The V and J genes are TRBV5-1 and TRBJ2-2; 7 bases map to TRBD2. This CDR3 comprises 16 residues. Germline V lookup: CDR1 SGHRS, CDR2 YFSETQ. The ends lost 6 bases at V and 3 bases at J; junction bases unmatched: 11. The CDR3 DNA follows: TGCGCCAGCAAGCATGCGGCGGGAGTGGACACCGGGGAGCTGTTTTTT. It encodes CASKHAAGVDTGELFF.

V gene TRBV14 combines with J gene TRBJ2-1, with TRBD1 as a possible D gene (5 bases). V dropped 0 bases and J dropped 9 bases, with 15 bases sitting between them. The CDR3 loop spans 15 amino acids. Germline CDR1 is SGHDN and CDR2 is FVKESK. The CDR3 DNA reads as TGTGCCAGCAGCCAAGAACAGGTATCCTTAGGTGAGCAGTTCTTC. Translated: CASSQEQVSLGEQFF.

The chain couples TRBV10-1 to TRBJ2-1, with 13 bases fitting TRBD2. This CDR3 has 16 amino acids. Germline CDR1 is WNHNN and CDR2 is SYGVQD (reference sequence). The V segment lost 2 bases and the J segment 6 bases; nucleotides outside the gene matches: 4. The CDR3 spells CASSETSGRALNEQFF. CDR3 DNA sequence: TGCGCCAGCAGTGAGACTAGCGGGAGGGCCCTCAATGAGCAGTTCTTC.

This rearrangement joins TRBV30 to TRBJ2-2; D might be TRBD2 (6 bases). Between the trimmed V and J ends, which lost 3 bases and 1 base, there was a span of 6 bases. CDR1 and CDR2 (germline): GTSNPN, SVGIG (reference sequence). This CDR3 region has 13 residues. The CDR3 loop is CAWREGNTGELFF. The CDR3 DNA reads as TGTGCCTGGAGGGAGGGGAACACCGGGGAGCTGTTTTTT. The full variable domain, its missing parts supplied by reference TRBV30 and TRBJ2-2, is SQTIHQWPATLVQPVGSPLSLECTVEGTSNPNLYWYRQAAGRGLQLLFYSVGIGQISSEVPQNLSASRPQDRQFILSSKKLLLSDSGFYLCAWREGNTGELFFGEGSRLTVL.

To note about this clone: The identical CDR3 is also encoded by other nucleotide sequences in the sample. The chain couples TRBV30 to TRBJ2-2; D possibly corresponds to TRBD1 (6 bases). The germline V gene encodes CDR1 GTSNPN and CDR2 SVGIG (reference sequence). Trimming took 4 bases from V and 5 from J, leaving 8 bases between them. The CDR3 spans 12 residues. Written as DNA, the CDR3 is TGTGCCTGGATTAGGGGGACCGGGGAGCTGTTTTTT. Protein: CAWIRGTGELFF.

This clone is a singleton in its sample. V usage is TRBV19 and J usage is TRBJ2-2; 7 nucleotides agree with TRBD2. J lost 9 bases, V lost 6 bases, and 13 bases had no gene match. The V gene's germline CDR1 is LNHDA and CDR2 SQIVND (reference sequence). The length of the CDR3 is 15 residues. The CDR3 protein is CASSSSYSSGRELFF. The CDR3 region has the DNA TGTGCCAGTAGCTCCTCTTATTCGAGCGGGAGGGAGCTGTTTTTT.

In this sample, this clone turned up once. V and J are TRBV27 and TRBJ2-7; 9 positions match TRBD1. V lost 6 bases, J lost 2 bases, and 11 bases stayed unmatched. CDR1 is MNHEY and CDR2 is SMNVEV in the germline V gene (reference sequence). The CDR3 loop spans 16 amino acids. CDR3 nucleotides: TGTGCCAGCAGCCCGGGGCTTCGGACAGGGGCCTACGAGCAGTACTTC. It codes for CASSPGLRTGAYEQYF.

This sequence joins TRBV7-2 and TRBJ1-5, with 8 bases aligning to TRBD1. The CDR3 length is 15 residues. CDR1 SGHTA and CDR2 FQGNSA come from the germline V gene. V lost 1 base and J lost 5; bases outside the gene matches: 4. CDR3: CASSLDRGYYQPQHF. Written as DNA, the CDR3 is TGTGCCAGCAGCTTAGACAGGGGGTACTATCAGCCCCAGCATTTT.